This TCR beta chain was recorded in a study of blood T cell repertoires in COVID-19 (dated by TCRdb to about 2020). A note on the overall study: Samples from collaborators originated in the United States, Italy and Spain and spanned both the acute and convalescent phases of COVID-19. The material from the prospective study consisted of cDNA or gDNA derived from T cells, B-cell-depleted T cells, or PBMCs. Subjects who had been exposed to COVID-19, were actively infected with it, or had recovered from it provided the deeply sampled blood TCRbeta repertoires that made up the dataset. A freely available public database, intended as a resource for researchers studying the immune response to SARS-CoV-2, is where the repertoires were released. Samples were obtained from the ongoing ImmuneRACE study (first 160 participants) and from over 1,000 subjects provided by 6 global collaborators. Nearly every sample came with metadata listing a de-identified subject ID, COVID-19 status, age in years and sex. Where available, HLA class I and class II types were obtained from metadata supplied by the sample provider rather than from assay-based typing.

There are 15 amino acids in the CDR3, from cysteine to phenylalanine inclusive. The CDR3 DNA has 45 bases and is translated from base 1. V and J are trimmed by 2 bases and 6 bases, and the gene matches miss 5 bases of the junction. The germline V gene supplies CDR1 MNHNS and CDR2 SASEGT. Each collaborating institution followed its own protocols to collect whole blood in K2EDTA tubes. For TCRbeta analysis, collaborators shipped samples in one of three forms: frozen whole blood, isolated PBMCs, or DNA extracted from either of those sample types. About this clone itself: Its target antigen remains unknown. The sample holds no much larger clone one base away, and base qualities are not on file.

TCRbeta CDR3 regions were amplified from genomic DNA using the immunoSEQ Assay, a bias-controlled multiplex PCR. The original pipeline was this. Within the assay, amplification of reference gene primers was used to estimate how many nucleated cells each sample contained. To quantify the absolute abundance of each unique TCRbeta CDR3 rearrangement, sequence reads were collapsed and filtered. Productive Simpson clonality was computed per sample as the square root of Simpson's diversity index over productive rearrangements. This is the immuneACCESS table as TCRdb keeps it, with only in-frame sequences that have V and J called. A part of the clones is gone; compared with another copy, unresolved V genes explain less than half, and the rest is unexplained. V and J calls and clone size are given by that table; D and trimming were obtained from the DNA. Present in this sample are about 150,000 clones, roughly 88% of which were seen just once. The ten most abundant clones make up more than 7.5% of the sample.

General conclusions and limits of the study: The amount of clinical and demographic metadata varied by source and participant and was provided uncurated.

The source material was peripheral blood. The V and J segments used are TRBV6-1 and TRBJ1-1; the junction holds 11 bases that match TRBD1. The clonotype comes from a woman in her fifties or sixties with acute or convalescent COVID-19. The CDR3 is CASSESWTGGPEAFF. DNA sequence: TGTGCCAGCAGTGAAAGCTGGACAGGGGGCCCTGAAGCTTTCTTT.